The T cell receptor beta chain under discussion was sequenced for a study of T cells after posttransplantation cyclophosphamide. CDR1 and CDR2 from the germline V gene are SSHAT and FNYEAQ (reference sequence). Trimming stripped 6 bases from V and 1 base from J, with 9 bases between. This CDR3 contains 13 residues. Study results and caveats: After PTCy, TRB diversity resembled that of CNI/methotrexate controls.

As concerns this clone: Its antigen is unknown.

Data came from immunoSEQ multiplex PCR; TCRdb stores just in-frame clones and leaves some out. The repertoire has roughly 20,000 clones, 74% of them found once; the top ten carry roughly 27%. Cyclophosphamide on days +3 and +4 followed busulfan-fludarabine conditioning and a marrow graft. The TCR comes from a male patient in his 30s who received an allogeneic stem cell transplant from a related donor, was CMV-positive, and had acute GVHD only. Some T cells may possibly be graft donor cells. Sequences were derived from PBMCs, sampled after an allogeneic stem cell transplant with post-transplant cyclophosphamide. V usage is TRBV7-7 and J usage is TRBJ1-1; D is possibly TRBD1 (5 bases). The CDR3 protein is CASSRDRNTEAFF. CDR3 DNA sequence: TGTGCCAGCAGTCGTGACAGGAACACTGAAGCTTTCTTT.